A selection of T cell receptor beta chains follows, all from one sample in a study of shared clonotypes between healthy human individuals. TCRdb keeps only in-frame clones here, not all; method: immunoSEQ multiplex PCR. The data contain about 2 million clones, about 94% of them singletons. The sequencing sample was made of naive CD8+ T cells sorted from blood. The receptors originated from a man in his late teens or twenties in good health. Each CDR3 is given with its conserved first and last residue. Each record gives: J gene, V gene, clone size, D gene, CDR3 protein, CDR3 DNA. D genes are given only for firm matches. The size entry is marked missing in some rows and otherwise reads once, few, many or a size class.

>TRBJ2-7|TRBV28|.|.
CASRPQGNEQYF
TGTGCCAGCAGACCTCAGGGGAACGAGCAGTACTTC
>TRBJ1-1|TRBV28|.|.
CASSSKQGLEAEAFF
TGTGCCAGCAGTAGTAAACAGGGCTTAGAGGCTGAAGCTTTCTTT
>TRBJ2-7|TRBV29-1|once|TRBD2
CSVESGGDYEQYF
TGCAGCGTTGAATCCGGGGGGGACTACGAGCAGTACTTC
>TRBJ2-7|TRBV7-6|.|.
CASSLAGVGFGYEQYF
TGTGCCAGCAGCTTAGCGGGAGTTGGTTTTGGGTACGAGCAGTACTTC
>TRBJ1-5|TRBV7-9|.|.
CASSSGQWGLSNQPQHF
TGTGCCAGCAGCTCCGGACAGTGGGGTCTTAGCAATCAGCCCCAGCATTTT
>TRBJ2-4|TRBV15|.|.
CATSRDSEGEENIQYF
TGTGCCACCAGCAGAGATTCTGAGGGGGAAGAGAACATTCAGTACTTC
>TRBJ2-7|TRBV27|.|.
CASSPRGHNEQYF
TGTGCCAGCAGTCCCAGGGGCCATAACGAGCAGTACTTC
>TRBJ2-7|TRBV2|.|.
CASSEAQGGFHEQYF
TGTGCCAGCAGTGAAGCTCAGGGTGGATTTCACGAGCAGTACTTC
>TRBJ1-3|TRBV7-9|.|.
CASMFGDSGNTIYF
TGTGCCAGCATGTTTGGGGATTCTGGAAACACCATATATTTT
>TRBJ2-7|TRBV28|.|.
CASSFVERLYEQYF
TGTGCCAGCAGTTTCGTCGAGCGGCTCTACGAGCAGTACTTC
>TRBJ2-7|TRBV4-1|.|TRBD2
CASSQRGALLYEQYF
TGCGCCAGCAGCCAGCGGGGGGCCCTCCTCTACGAGCAGTACTTC
>TRBJ2-1|TRBV13|.|TRBD2
CASSHLAAGNEQFF
TGTGCCAGCAGCCACCTAGCGGCCGGGAATGAGCAGTTCTTC
>TRBJ2-7|TRBV7-9|once|.
CASSPGVVGQYEQYF
TGTGCCAGCAGCCCAGGGGTTGTGGGCCAGTACGAGCAGTACTTC
>TRBJ2-3|TRBV13|.|.
CASTPWAASTDTQYF
TGTGCCAGCACTCCTTGGGCAGCTAGCACAGATACGCAGTATTTT
>TRBJ1-2|TRBV5-5|.|.
CASSLERGVDYGYTF
TGTGCCAGCAGCTTGGAACGAGGGGTGGACTATGGCTACACCTTC
>TRBJ1-5|TRBV10-1|.|TRBD1
CASRGTGFCYDYSNQPQHF
TGCGCCAGCAGGGGGACAGGGTTTTGTTACGATTATAGCAATCAGCCCCAGCATTTT
>TRBJ1-5|TRBV30|.|.
CAWGPEGNQPQHF
TGTGCCTGGGGACCGGAGGGCAATCAGCCCCAGCATTTT